This T cell receptor beta chain was identified in a study of monozygotic twins with inflammatory bowel disease. The germline gives CDR1 MNHEY, CDR2 SMNVEV (reference sequence). CDR3 length: 13 residues. TCRdb re-called the 5' RACE reads, yielding one record per CDR3 amino acid sequence without DNA. This table holds roughly 150,000 distinct CDR3 sequences. V and J are TRBV27 and TRBJ2-5; TCRdb returns TRBD1, unconfirmable since there is no DNA. Sequencing input: blood. This clonotype was sampled from a human donor with ulcerative colitis or Crohn's disease, or a healthy co-twin of an affected twin (not recorded which). CDR3 sequence: CASRGHSQETQYF.